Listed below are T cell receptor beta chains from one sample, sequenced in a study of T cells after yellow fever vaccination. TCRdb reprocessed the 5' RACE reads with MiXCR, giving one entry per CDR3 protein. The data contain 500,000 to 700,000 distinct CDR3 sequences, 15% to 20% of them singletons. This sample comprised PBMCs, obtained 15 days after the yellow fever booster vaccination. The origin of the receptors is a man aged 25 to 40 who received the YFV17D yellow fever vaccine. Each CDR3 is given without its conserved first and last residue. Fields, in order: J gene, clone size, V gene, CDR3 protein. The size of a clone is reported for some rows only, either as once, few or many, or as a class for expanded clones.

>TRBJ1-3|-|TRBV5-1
ASSLARTEGNTIY
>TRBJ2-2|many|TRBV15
AVGTPNTGELF
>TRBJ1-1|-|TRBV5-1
ASSFDPQNTEAF
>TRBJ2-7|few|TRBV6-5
ASSYSRSGGGSYEQY
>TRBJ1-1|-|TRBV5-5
ASSSQSGTANTEAF
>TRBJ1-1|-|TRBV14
ASSEDRETEAF
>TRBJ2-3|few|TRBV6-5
ASSWSFGRYTSTDTQY
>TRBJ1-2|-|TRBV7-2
ASSLRTEWDGGYT
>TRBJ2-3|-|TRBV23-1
ASPGGRGRLPCTDTQY
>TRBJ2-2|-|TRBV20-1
SAMDSGELF
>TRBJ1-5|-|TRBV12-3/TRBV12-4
ASRRGASNQPQH
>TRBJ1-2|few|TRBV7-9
ASSLAITGYT
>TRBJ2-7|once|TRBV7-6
ASSLKRGSSAEQY
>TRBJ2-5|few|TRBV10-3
AISDGSSGRETQY
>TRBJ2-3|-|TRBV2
ASLGRRTTDTQY
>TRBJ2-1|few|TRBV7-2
ASSLALAGANEQF
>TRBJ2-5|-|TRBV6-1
ASSRRGDRLGGETQY
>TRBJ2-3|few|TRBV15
ATSPPGLAGYGDTQY
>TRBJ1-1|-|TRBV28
ASSRQGVNTEAF
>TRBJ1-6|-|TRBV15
ATSRQEASVSPLH
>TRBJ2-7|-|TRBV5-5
ASSLGARVIYEQY
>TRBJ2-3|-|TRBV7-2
ASSQGTGPRVAQY
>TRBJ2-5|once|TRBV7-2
ASSEGLAGQETQY
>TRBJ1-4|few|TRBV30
AWHAENEKLF
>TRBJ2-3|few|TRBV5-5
ASSLDGAKDTQY
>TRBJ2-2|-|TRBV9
ASSLTSGGNTGELF
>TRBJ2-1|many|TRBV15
ATSRDNNRGRYEQF
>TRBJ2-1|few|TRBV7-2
ASSALTSGRASYEQF
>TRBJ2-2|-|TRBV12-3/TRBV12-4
ASIRGRTGELF
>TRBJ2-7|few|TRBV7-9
ASRSRGEQY
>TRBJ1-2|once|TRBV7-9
ASSRGGLDGYT
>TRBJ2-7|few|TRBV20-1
SASAVERGEQY
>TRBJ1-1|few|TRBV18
ASSPRGQPLNTEAF
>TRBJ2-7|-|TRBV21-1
ASLKGLALYEQY
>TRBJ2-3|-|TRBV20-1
SARVFEDTKAQY
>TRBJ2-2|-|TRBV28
ASSFGQGVTGELF
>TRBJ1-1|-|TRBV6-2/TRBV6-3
ASSYSLLGTEAF
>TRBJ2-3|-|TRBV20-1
SASSYFLLGPSTDTQY
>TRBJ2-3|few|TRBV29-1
SGVPLERTTDTQY
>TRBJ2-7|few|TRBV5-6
ASSLPAHGYEQY
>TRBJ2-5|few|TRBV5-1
ASSSRQEYQETQY
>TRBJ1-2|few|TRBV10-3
AISGPAPGDGYT
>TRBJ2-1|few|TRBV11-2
ASSPAGSGRARLRNEQF
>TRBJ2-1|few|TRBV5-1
ASSPLAGSVNEQF
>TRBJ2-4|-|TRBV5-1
ASSSSWGTSEKNIQY
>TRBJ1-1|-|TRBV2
ASRVGAGRGMNTEAF